The present T cell receptor (beta chain) was sequenced within a study of spatial heterogeneity in lung cancer. Study-wide background: An average of more than ten raw reads was observed per unique TCR and UMI combination. Study results and caveats: Follow-up blood showed ubiquitous expanded tumor TCRs less than blood at resection did.

Time point reported: sample taken at primary tumor resection. Whole RNA, which was extracted from tumor, nontumor lung tissue or frozen PBMC, was sequenced without any cell sorting. The table lists this clonotype with a few counts. The antigen is not known. Each TCR cDNA molecule bore a unique molecular identifier. TCRdb re-called the 5' RACE reads with MiXCR, one entry per CDR3 protein. This table has 90,000 or so distinct CDR3 sequences, under 9% appearing once. The TCR originated in a male donor with early-stage non-small cell lung cancer. Sequenced material: PBMCs, taken at surgery.

CDR3: CASSERSGELFF. CDR3 in DNA: TGCGCCAGCAGTGAAAGATCCGGGGAGCTGTTTTTT. The gene calls are TRBV10-2 and TRBJ2-2, with no clear D. V dropped 3 bases and J dropped 6 bases, with 5 bases sitting between them. The CDR3 is 12 residues long. Per germline, CDR1 WSHSY and CDR2 SAAADI.